The 27 T cell receptor beta chains in this list originate from one sample, sequenced in a study of cytomegalovirus exposure and HLA in healthy donors. The PCR made use of 60 Vbeta and 13 Jbeta primers. Sequencing was performed with immunoSEQ multiplex PCR; in TCRdb, only in-frame clones are kept and a portion is missing. The sample includes about 65,000 clones, roughly 60% of them seen just once. Material for sequencing was PBMCs. The receptors come from a man aged 25 to 45 in good health and CMV-seronegative.

The chain is built from TRBV6-5 and TRBJ1-2; 7 positions match TRBD1. The CDR3 length is 13 residues. J gave up 4 bases and V 2 bases, and 1 base lay outside the gene matches. Germline CDR1 is MNHEY and CDR2 is SVGAGI. CDR3 protein: CASSYEGAYGYTF. The CDR3 DNA reads TGTGCCAGCAGTTACGAGGGGGCCTATGGCTACACCTTC.

The chain recombines TRBV6-5 with TRBJ1-6; TRBD1 is a possible D gene (6 bases). The CDR3 sequence is 15 residues long. The ends were cut back, 7 bases at V and 7 bases at J, with 17 bases in the middle. The germline CDR1 and CDR2 sequences are MNHEY and SVGAGI. CDR3 region: CASTGTIFQNSPLHF. The CDR3 region has the DNA TGTGCCAGCACCGGGACAATTTTCCAAAATTCACCCCTCCACTTT.

V is TRBV7-2 and J is TRBJ2-3; no reliable D call. The ends were cut back, 5 bases at V and 4 bases at J, with 16 bases in the middle. Germline V gene lookup returns CDR1 SGHTA and CDR2 FQGNSA. The CDR3 is 15 amino acids. CDR3: CASSQHGREADTQYF. CDR3 nucleotide sequence: TGTGCCAGCAGCCAACATGGGCGCGAAGCAGATACGCAGTATTTT. Drawing the rest from reference TRBV7-2 and TRBJ2-3, the complete variable domain is GAGVSQSPSNKVTEKGKDVELRCDPISGHTALYWYRQSLGQGLEFLIYFQGNSAPDKSGLPSDRFSAERTGGSVSTLTIQRTQQEDSAVYLCASSQHGREADTQYFGPGTRLTVL.

V is TRBV6-1 and J is TRBJ2-7; 7 bases are shared with TRBD1. Germline V gene lookup returns CDR1 MNHNS and CDR2 SASEGT. This CDR3 is 16 amino acids long. The V gene end was trimmed by 3 bases and the J gene end by 0 bases; junction bases not matched to a gene: 8. The CDR3 spells CASSETGSEPSYEQYF. The CDR3 nucleotides are TGTGCCAGCAGTGAGACAGGGTCCGAACCCTCCTACGAGCAGTACTTC.

This clone came up a few times. J is TRBJ2-3 and V is TRBV5-6; no definite D call. The germline V and J ends were trimmed by 3 bases and 1 base, with 9 bases remaining between them. The CDR3 has 14 amino acids. Germline V gene lookup returns CDR1 SGHDT and CDR2 YYEEEE. CDR3 amino acids: CASSSDTGTDTQYF. The CDR3 nucleotides read TGTGCCAGCAGCTCAGATACAGGCACAGATACGCAGTATTTT.

This clone was observed a few times. V is TRBV5-1 and J is TRBJ2-1, with 9 nucleotides matching TRBD1. Looked up from germline, CDR1 is SGHRS and CDR2 is YFSETQ. V trimming: 0 bases; J trimming: 3 bases; junction bases outside the gene matches: 1. This CDR3 is built from 15 residues. In DNA, the CDR3 is TGCGCCAGCAGCTTGGAGGGACAGGGCTACAATGAGCAGTTCTTC. Translated: CASSLEGQGYNEQFF.

This chain connects TRBV28 to TRBJ1-5; no definite D call. Germline V gene lookup returns CDR1 MDHEN and CDR2 SYDVKM. V was clipped by 6 bases and J by 0 bases, with 12 bases between them. This CDR3 is 15 amino acids long. The CDR3 nucleotides are TGTGCCAGCAGCCCCTGGACTAATAGCAATCAGCCCCAGCATTTT. This sequence encodes CASSPWTNSNQPQHF.

This chain links TRBV4-1 with TRBJ1-2; 9 nucleotides line up with TRBD1. Trimming removed 1 base from V and 7 bases from J; junction bases left unmatched: 10. The CDR3 extends over 16 amino acids. CDR1 is MGHRA, CDR2 YSYEKL, per germline. The CDR3 DNA reads as TGCGCCAGCAGCCAAGGGGACAGGGTAACTTCGAGTGGCTACACCTTC. It yields the protein CASSQGDRVTSSGYTF.

This chain joins TRBV5-4 and TRBJ2-3; D not certain. From germline, CDR1 is SGHNT and CDR2 YYREEE (reference sequence). V was trimmed by 0 bases and J by 6 bases, leaving 5 bases between them. This CDR3 contains 12 residues. The CDR3 protein is CASSLDTDTQYF. The CDR3 bases are TGTGCCAGCAGCTTGGACACCGATACGCAGTATTTT.

This chain links TRBV5-1 with TRBJ1-2; 7 bases agree with TRBD1. The germline V gene encodes CDR1 SGHRS and CDR2 YFSETQ. After removal of 0 bases from V and 7 bases from J, the junction contained 3 bases not matched to a gene. The CDR3 spans 13 residues. CDR3 nucleotides: TGCGCCAGCAGCTTGGACAGGGGAGGTGGCTACACCTTC. Protein sequence: CASSLDRGGGYTF. Variable domain in full (rest from reference TRBV5-1 and TRBJ1-2): KAGVTQTPRYLIKTRGQQVTLSCSPISGHRSVSWYQQTPGQGLQFLFEYFSETQRNKGNFPGRFSGRQFSNSRSEMNVSTLELGDSALYLCASSLDRGGGYTFGSGTRLTVV.

This clone was seen a few times. The gene calls are TRBV6-5 and TRBJ2-3, with a possible D match to TRBD2 (5 bases). The germline CDR1 and CDR2 sequences are MNHEY and SVGAGI. This CDR3 contains 14 residues. With 6 bases removed from V and 0 bases from J, the gap between germline ends came to 10 bases. CDR3 sequence: CASSLGLSTDTQYF. CDR3 DNA: TGTGCCAGCAGCCTAGGACTGAGCACAGATACGCAGTATTTT.

The CDR3 DNA sequence: TGTGCCAGCAGACGCGGGGGAACTGGGGCCAACGTCCTGACTTTC. It specifies CASRRGGTGANVLTF. The rearrangement links TRBV7-9 to TRBJ2-6; TRBD2 aligns across 7 bases. The V gene end was trimmed by 6 bases and the J gene end by 2 bases; junction bases not matched to a gene: 4. Germline V lookup: CDR1 SEHNR, CDR2 FQNEAQ (reference sequence). The CDR3 covers 15 residues.

V is TRBV7-8 and J is TRBJ2-3, with 8 bases identical to TRBD1. Germline values: CDR1 SGHVS, CDR2 FQNEAQ. Germline trimming cut 3 bases from V and 2 bases from J; bases unmatched to any gene: 4. The CDR3 is made up of 15 amino acids. CDR3: CASSLGTGDTDTQYF. The CDR3 DNA reads as TGTGCCAGCAGCTTGGGGACAGGAGACACAGATACGCAGTATTTT.

This chain links TRBV30 with TRBJ1-1, with D possibly being TRBD1 (5 bases). CDR1 and CDR2 (germline): GTSNPN, SVGIG (reference sequence). V dropped 2 bases and J dropped 3 bases, with 10 bases sitting between them. The CDR3 is made up of 13 amino acids. CDR3 sequence: CAWSRGRDTEAFF. CDR3 DNA sequence: TGTGCCTGGAGTAGGGGAAGGGACACTGAAGCTTTCTTT.

In its sample, this clone was seen a few times. The V gene is TRBV30, the J gene TRBJ2-7; 7 nucleotides line up with TRBD1. CDR1 is GTSNPN and CDR2 is SVGIG in the germline V gene (reference sequence). This CDR3 is built from 13 residues. The V gene end was trimmed by 0 bases and the J gene end by 4 bases; junction bases not matched to a gene: 3. CDR3 sequence: CAWSVGGGYEQYF. In DNA form, the CDR3 reads TGTGCCTGGAGTGTAGGGGGCGGGTACGAGCAGTACTTC.

The CDR3 nucleotides read TGTGCCAGCACCGCCGGACAGGGAGGCTATGGCTACACCTTC. This sequence encodes CASTAGQGGYGYTF. The gene calls are TRBV6-5 and TRBJ1-2; 8 bases match TRBD1. V was clipped by 7 bases and J by 4 bases; unmatched bases: 8. CDR3 length equals 14 residues. The germline V gene has CDR1 MNHEY and CDR2 SVGAGI.

The chain joins TRBV30 to TRBJ2-7; D is ambiguous. The germline CDR1 and CDR2 sequences are GTSNPN and SVGIG (reference sequence). This CDR3 spans 13 amino acids. V was shortened by 0 bases and J by 0 bases, with 6 bases between the two germline ends. The CDR3 spells CAWSVSSSYEQYF. Here the CDR3 DNA reads TGTGCCTGGAGTGTGAGTTCCTCCTACGAGCAGTACTTC.

The V gene is TRBV7-2, the J gene TRBJ2-3, with 9 bases lining up with TRBD2. Unmatched junction bases numbered 7, after V lost 7 bases and J lost 5 bases. CDR3 length equals 14 residues. CDR1 and CDR2 from the germline V gene are SGHTA and FQGNSA. CDR3 in DNA: TGTGCCAGCACCGAGCGGGGGGCCATAGATACGCAGTATTTT. Protein product: CASTERGAIDTQYF. Supplemented by reference TRBV7-2 and TRBJ2-3, the full variable domain reads GAGVSQSPSNKVTEKGKDVELRCDPISGHTALYWYRQSLGQGLEFLIYFQGNSAPDKSGLPSDRFSAERTGGSVSTLTIQRTQQEDSAVYLCASTERGAIDTQYFGPGTRLTVL.

The chain uses TRBV7-9 and TRBJ1-5, with D hard to call. This CDR3 has 14 amino acids. V was pared by 5 bases and J by 5 bases, with 13 bases between. CDR1 SEHNR and CDR2 FQNEAQ come from the germline V gene (reference sequence). This CDR3 is CASSPPRVDQPQHF. CDR3 nucleotide sequence: TGTGCCAGCAGCCCCCCCCGGGTCGATCAGCCCCAGCATTTT.

By sample fraction, this clone is medium-sized. J is TRBJ2-1 and V is TRBV4-1; 12 positions match TRBD1. Looked up from germline, CDR1 is MGHRA and CDR2 is YSYEKL. The CDR3 runs 16 residues. Trimming at V came to 3 bases and at J to 8 bases, leaving 8 bases not matched to a gene. CDR3 protein: CASSHPGTGGKDEQFF. CDR3 nucleotide sequence: TGCGCCAGCAGCCACCCCGGGACAGGGGGCAAGGATGAGCAGTTCTTC.

The sample holds a few counts of this clone. The chain has TRBV6-1 and TRBJ1-6, with 7 bases aligning to TRBD1. The CDR3 is 15 amino acids. The ends lost 3 bases at V and 13 bases at J; junction bases unmatched: 12. Germline-derived CDR1 and CDR2 are MNHNS and SASEGT. The CDR3 bases are TGTGCCAGCAGTGATAACAGGGGTTCGTTTTCCCCCCTCCACTTT. Protein: CASSDNRGSFSPLHF.

This clone was found a few times. Other DNA sequences in the same sample also yield this CDR3. This chain connects TRBV19 to TRBJ2-3; D not certain. Trimming removed 1 base from V and 1 base from J, with 3 bases in between. Per the germline V gene, CDR1 is LNHDA and CDR2 is SQIVND (reference sequence). This CDR3 is 13 amino acids long. The chain's CDR3 is CASSIGGTDTQYF. As DNA, the CDR3 is TGTGCCAGTAGTATAGGCGGCACAGATACGCAGTATTTT.

The rearrangement joins TRBV13 to TRBJ2-1; TRBD1 aligns across 9 bases. Trimming took 2 bases from V and 4 from J; bases not matched to a gene: 6. This CDR3 region has 16 residues. The V gene's germline CDR1 is PRHDT and CDR2 FYEKMQ (reference sequence). The CDR3 sequence: CASSLLGQGRYNEQFF. CDR3 bases: TGTGCCAGCAGCTTACTAGGACAGGGGAGATACAATGAGCAGTTCTTC.

The rearrangement uses TRBV5-4 and TRBJ2-1; a possible D gene is TRBD1 (6 bases). Germline V gene sequence: CDR1 SGHNT, CDR2 YYREEE (reference sequence). The CDR3 is made up of 13 amino acids. V dropped 0 bases and J dropped 9 bases, with 10 bases sitting between them. The CDR3 is CASSLGGGSEQFF. The CDR3, as DNA: TGTGCCAGCAGCTTGGGTGGGGGCAGTGAGCAGTTCTTC.

This clone showed up just a few times. The chain joins TRBV2 to TRBJ1-1; D remains unclear. This CDR3 region has 10 residues. The V gene's germline CDR1 is SNHLY and CDR2 FYNNEI. V shed 7 bases and J shed 11 bases, with 11 bases lying between them. This CDR3 is CASTRNLAFF. In nucleotides, the CDR3 is TGTGCCAGCACCAGAAATCTGGCTTTCTTT. The full variable domain, completed using reference TRBV2 and TRBJ1-1, is EPEVTQTPSHQVTQMGQEVILRCVPISNHLYFYWYRQILGQKVEFLVSFYNNEISEKSEIFDDQFSVERPDGSNFTLKIRSTKLEDSAMYFCASTRNLAFFGQGTRLTVV.

This clone showed up just a few times. The chain uses TRBV19 and TRBJ2-7; D gene ambiguous. This CDR3 region has 16 residues. V dropped 5 bases and J dropped 0 bases, with 17 bases sitting between them. The germline V gene encodes CDR1 LNHDA and CDR2 SQIVND (reference sequence). The CDR3 sequence is CASSSPGSTTSYEQYF. In DNA form, the CDR3 reads TGTGCCAGTAGTTCTCCGGGTTCCACTACCTCCTACGAGCAGTACTTC.

The chain combines TRBV7-6 with TRBJ1-5; TRBD1 might be the D (6 bases). This CDR3 is 16 amino acids long. The V end was cut by 5 bases, the J end by 6 bases, with 20 bases between. The V gene's germline CDR1 is SGHVS and CDR2 FNYEAQ. In nucleotides, the CDR3 is TGTGCCAGCAGCGATAACAGGGCCGGGGCCTCTCAGCCCCAGCATTTT. Its protein is CASSDNRAGASQPQHF.